The 19 T cell receptor beta chains reported below all come from one sample, sequenced in a study of blood T cell repertoires in COVID-19 (TCRdb year 2020). Receptor amplification or capture employed the immunoSEQ multiplex PCR assay. TCRdb stores this immuneACCESS table with in-frame sequences only. Part of the clones is absent; in the studies checked, under half of the shortfall reflects unresolved V genes, and no reason is known for the rest. This sample has around 260,000 clones in its table, and around 82% of those were observed once. The biggest ten clones account for roughly 0.94% of the sample. Sequenced material: peripheral blood. These receptors were collected from a human donor with COVID-19, enrolled during active disease. The donor label of this sample is uncertain.

The chain uses TRBV7-3 and TRBJ1-2; D ambiguous. The germline V gene encodes CDR1 SGHTA and CDR2 FQGTGA. Trimming removed 0 bases at V and 0 bases at J, with 8 bases between. This CDR3 region has 15 residues. The DNA of the CDR3 is TGTGCCAGCAGCTTAACGGGGAGAGCTAACTATGGCTACACCTTC. It yields the protein CASSLTGRANYGYTF.

V gene TRBV19 combines with J gene TRBJ2-1; 11 positions match TRBD1. The length of the CDR3 is 15 residues. Germline CDR1 reads LNHDA; CDR2 reads SQIVND (reference sequence). After removal of 5 bases from V and 6 bases from J, the junction contained 6 bases not matched to a gene. CDR3 amino acids: CASSVGTGGPNEQFF. Written as DNA, the CDR3 is TGTGCCAGTAGTGTTGGGACAGGGGGGCCCAATGAGCAGTTCTTC.

This chain joins TRBV10-2 and TRBJ2-7; 16 bases are shared with TRBD2. Germline V gene sequence: CDR1 WSHSY, CDR2 SAAADI. The CDR3 extends over 16 amino acids. The V and J ends lost 5 bases and 5 bases, in that order; junction bases with no gene match: 6. The CDR3 DNA reads as TGCGCCAGCAGTACCGGGACTAGCGGGAGGGGCCACGAGCAGTACTTC. Its protein product is CASSTGTSGRGHEQYF.

The V and J genes are TRBV7-9 and TRBJ2-7; D unclear. Trimming cost V 1 base and J 7 bases, with 17 bases left between them. CDR1 SEHNR and CDR2 FQNEAQ come from the germline V gene (reference sequence). CDR3 size: 15 residues. CDR3 coding DNA: TGTGCCAGCAGCTTAGTTGACTCGCCTTTATGGGAGCAGTACTTC. This translates into CASSLVDSPLWEQYF.

This chain joins TRBV30 and TRBJ1-1, with unresolved D. CDR1 is GTSNPN and CDR2 is SVGIG in the germline V gene (reference sequence). This CDR3 is 14 amino acids long. The germline V and J ends were trimmed by 3 bases and 5 bases, with 16 bases remaining between them. The CDR3 DNA reads TGTGCCTGGAGCCTTATTAGGCTGCGGACTGAAGCTTTCTTT. It specifies CAWSLIRLRTEAFF.

This chain connects TRBV9 to TRBJ2-6; 13 nucleotides agree with TRBD2. The CDR3 is made up of 20 amino acids. Unmatched junction bases numbered 8, after V lost 0 bases and J lost 2 bases. Germline V gene lookup returns CDR1 SGDLS and CDR2 YYNGEE. CDR3 sequence: CASSVATGTSGTTGANVLTF. The CDR3 nucleotides read TGTGCCAGCAGCGTAGCTACAGGGACTAGCGGGACTACTGGGGCCAACGTCCTGACTTTC.

V and J are TRBV29-1 and TRBJ2-3; D not resolved. CDR3 length: 14 residues. V was cut by 7 bases and J by 0 bases, with 14 bases left in between. Germline loops: CDR1 SQVTM, CDR2 ANQGSEA. CDR3 in amino acids: CSACLAASTDTQYF. CDR3 in DNA: TGCAGCGCTTGTTTAGCAGCTAGCACAGATACGCAGTATTTT.

This clone has a single count. The V gene is TRBV28, the J gene TRBJ2-6, with 10 bases lining up with TRBD1. The CDR3 loop spans 17 amino acids. V lost 1 base, J lost 3 bases, and 3 bases stayed unmatched. Per germline, CDR1 MDHEN and CDR2 SYDVKM. CDR3 region: CASSLLTGGLGANVLTF. The CDR3 DNA follows: TGTGCCAGCAGTTTATTGACAGGGGGCCTTGGGGCCAACGTCCTGACTTTC.

The rearrangement joins TRBV3-1 (or the pseudogene TRBV3-2) to TRBJ1-3; possible D gene TRBD1, 5 bases. Trimming pared 5 bases from V and 0 bases from J, leaving 11 bases between. CDR1 is LGHDT, CDR2 YNNKEL, per germline (reference sequence). This CDR3 has 15 amino acids. CDR3 in DNA: TGTGCCAGCAGCACCGACAGAAGCTCTGGAAACACCATATATTTT. It specifies CASSTDRSSGNTIYF.

J is TRBJ2-7 and V is TRBV7-2, with 10 bases that match TRBD2. CDR1 SGHTA and CDR2 FQGNSA come from the germline V gene. CDR3 size: 14 residues. V shed 7 bases and J 4 bases; nucleotides not matched to a gene: 7. As DNA, the CDR3 is TGTGCCAGCACCCCTAGCGGGAGATCGTACGAGCAGTACTTC. This encodes CASTPSGRSYEQYF.

V and J are TRBV6-5 and TRBJ2-1; no clear D gene. This CDR3 region has 12 residues. Trimming took 8 bases from V and 2 from J, leaving 7 bases between them. The V gene's germline CDR1 is MNHEY and CDR2 SVGAGI. This CDR3 reads CASAAPYNEQFF. The CDR3 nucleotides read TGTGCCAGCGCGGCTCCCTACAATGAGCAGTTCTTC.

The chain has TRBV7-3 and TRBJ2-1, with TRBD2 matching 10 bases. Germline V lookup: CDR1 SGHTA, CDR2 FQGTGA. V lost 5 bases to trimming and J lost 5 bases; unmatched junction nucleotides: 9. CDR3 length equals 16 residues. CDR3 protein: CASSLFGTSVDNEQFF. The CDR3 DNA reads TGTGCCAGCAGCCTATTCGGGACTAGCGTAGACAATGAGCAGTTCTTC.

The chain employs TRBV30 and TRBJ2-7; 7 positions match TRBD1. Germline V CDR1 and CDR2: GTSNPN, SVGIG (reference sequence). V trimming: 0 bases; J trimming: 4 bases; junction bases outside the gene matches: 9. CDR3 length: 15 residues. The CDR3 here is CAWSVGTGVFYEQYF. The DNA for the CDR3 is TGTGCCTGGAGTGTAGGTACAGGGGTCTTTTACGAGCAGTACTTC. The full variable domain, rest sourced from reference TRBV30 and TRBJ2-7, is SQTIHQWPATLVQPVGSPLSLECTVEGTSNPNLYWYRQAAGRGLQLLFYSVGIGQISSEVPQNLSASRPQDRQFILSSKKLLLSDSGFYLCAWSVGTGVFYEQYFGPGTRLTVT.

V usage is TRBV6-2 or TRBV6-3 and J usage is TRBJ1-3, with D perhaps matching TRBD1 (5 bases). This CDR3 has 16 amino acids. Germline assignment: CDR1 MNHEY and CDR2 SVGEGT. Deletions cut 0 bases from V and 0 bases from J, with 9 bases between. In DNA form, the CDR3 reads TGTGCCAGCAGTTACTCGTGGGGACTCTCTGGAAACACCATATATTTT. Protein sequence: CASSYSWGLSGNTIYF.

The chain employs TRBV11-2 and TRBJ1-1, with a weak D call TRBD1 (5 bases). The germline V and J ends were trimmed by 5 bases and 5 bases, with 9 bases remaining between them. Germline CDR1 is SGHAT and CDR2 is FQNNGV. CDR3 length: 12 amino acids. The CDR3 region is CASSGGGTEAFF. CDR3 nucleotide sequence: TGTGCCAGCAGCGGGGGGGGAACTGAAGCTTTCTTT.

The chain has TRBV14 and TRBJ2-5, with D possibly being TRBD2 (5 bases). The V gene's germline CDR1 is SGHDN and CDR2 FVKESK. The CDR3 is 13 amino acids. The germline V and J ends were trimmed by 4 bases and 1 base, with 7 bases remaining between them. CDR3 region: CASSPGIQETQYF. The DNA for the CDR3 is TGTGCCAGCAGCCCCGGGATCCAAGAGACCCAGTACTTC. Full variable domain (rest looked up from reference TRBV14 and TRBJ2-5): EAGVTQFPSHSVIEKGQTVTLRCDPISGHDNLYWYRRVMGKEIKFLLHFVKESKQDESGMPNNRFLAERTGGTYSTLKVQPAELEDSGVYFCASSPGIQETQYFGPGTRLLVL.

This chain links TRBV27 with TRBJ1-1; D is possibly TRBD1 (5 bases). The CDR3 is made up of 13 amino acids. The ends were cut back, 6 bases at V and 6 bases at J, with 14 bases in the middle. CDR1 is MNHEY and CDR2 is SMNVEV in the germline V gene (reference sequence). CDR3 in amino acids: CASRTPGTAEAFF. The CDR3 DNA reads as TGTGCCAGCAGGACTCCCGGGACTGCTGAAGCTTTCTTT.

This clone was picked up a small number of times. For the CDR3, the DNA is TGTGCCACCAGCACAACACAGGGGTGGGGTGGCTACACCTTC. Encoded protein: CATSTTQGWGGYTF. The chain joins TRBV15 to TRBJ1-2, with 7 bases fitting TRBD1. V lost 4 bases and J lost 7; bases outside the gene matches: 9. CDR1 and CDR2 from the germline V gene are LNHNV and YYDKDF (reference sequence). This CDR3 has 14 residues.

The chain joins TRBV9 to TRBJ1-1; tentatively, D is TRBD1 (5 bases). Germline CDR1 and CDR2: SGDLS and YYNGEE. CDR3 length: 14 residues. Trimming removed 4 bases at V and 4 bases at J, with 14 bases between. CDR3 in DNA: TGTGCCAGCAGCCTAGCCGGGGGATCCACTGAAGCTTTCTTT. Translation gives CASSLAGGSTEAFF.